This TCR beta chain appears in the sequencing data of a study of cytomegalovirus exposure and HLA in healthy donors. Study results and caveats: For most subjects, TCR beta sequences were reported to predict HLA-A and HLA-B alleles with accuracy. Among CMV-associated TCR beta chains, most appeared HLA-restricted in a later analysis.

As regards this clone: No antigen is known for it.

Vbeta (60) and Jbeta (13) primers were used in the PCR. Profiled with immunoSEQ multiplex PCR; TCRdb holds only in-frame clones, not every one. The sample includes 150,000 to 200,000 clones, 60% to 80% of them seen just once. This CDR3 region has 13 residues. The V end was cut by 3 bases, the J end by 2 bases, with 10 bases between. Germline CDR1 is SQVTM and CDR2 is ANQGSEA. The chain couples TRBV29-1 to TRBJ1-2; maybe TRBD1 (6 bases). This clonotype originated in a man aged 50-60 years in good health and CMV-seropositive. The sequenced sample was PBMCs. In DNA form, the CDR3 reads TGCAGCGTTGATACCCAGGGGAACTATGGCTACACCTTC. Encoded protein: CSVDTQGNYGYTF.